This TCR beta chain is from a study of CD8 T cells in ankylosing spondylitis. Construction of TCR beta libraries was performed using quantitative 5'-RACE with molecular barcodes. TCRdb fed the 5' RACE reads into MiXCR, producing one record per CDR3 protein. The sample shows around 130,000 distinct CDR3 sequences, 17% of them seen only once. This clonotype has at least ten counts. What it recognizes is unknown. Findings and caveats of the study: Blood of patients with ankylosing spondylitis appeared to be characterized by a TCR beta motif of seven or eight highly homologous variants. Reportedly, significant enrichment of disease-linked clones occurred in matched ankylosing spondylitis synovial fluid. Earlier literature documents some of the motif variants in reactive arthritis synovial fluid and blood.

The TCR comes from a male donor with ankylosing spondylitis. The sample taken for sequencing was blood, either unsorted or a sorted T cell fraction (not recorded which).

CDR3 loop: CSVAPGGAGEQYF. The CDR3 region has the DNA TGCAGCGTTGCTCCAGGGGGGGCCGGTGAGCAGTACTTC. J is TRBJ2-7 and V is TRBV29-1; tentatively, D is TRBD1 or TRBD2 (7 bases each). In germline, CDR1 is SQVTM, CDR2 ANQGSEA. V was cut by 4 bases and J by 7 bases, with 17 bases left in between. This CDR3 contains 13 residues.